The clone carrying this TCR beta chain appeared a few times. The antigen remains undetermined. The V gene lost 0 bases and the J gene lost 5 bases, with 10 bases spanning the gap. Germline-derived CDR1 and CDR2 are KGHSH and LQKENI. The CDR3 is 14 residues long. The authors prepared the TCRbeta library with unique molecular identifiers. MiXCR was run by TCRdb on the PCR reads, yielding one entry per CDR3 protein. This table has 330,000 or so distinct CDR3 sequences, around a tenth appearing once. These data come from a study of T-cell reconstitution after alpha-beta-depleted transplantation in children. Study results and caveats: Alpha-beta T cells present about two months after transplant were reported to originate from several hundred expanded graft clones. T-cell counts and diversity at one year following transplant were attributed mainly to newly produced T cells. Where some patients showed high TCRbeta diversity at day 60, it came from recipient T cells and thymic progenitors that had survived.

This TCR was recovered from a boy younger than two with acute myeloid leukemia, due to receive a stem cell transplant. This sample comprised PBMCs, obtained before TCRalphabeta/CD19-depleted stem cell transplant. This sequence joins TRBV18 and TRBJ2-5; weak D call: TRBD2 (6 bases). CDR3 sequence: CASSPPEGSETQYF. In DNA, the CDR3 is TGTGCCAGCTCACCACCGGAGGGCAGTGAGACCCAGTACTTC.